The 10 T cell receptor beta chains listed next were all sequenced from one sample in a study of blood T cell repertoires in COVID-19. TCRdb keeps only in-frame clones here, not all; method: immunoSEQ multiplex PCR. The sample yields hundreds of thousands of clones, roughly four fifths seen once. Sequencing was done on a sample of peripheral blood. The origin of the receptors is a woman aged 40 to 50 with active or convalescent COVID-19.

In this sample, this clone turned up a few times. The chain carries TRBV11-2 and TRBJ1-2, with D tentatively TRBD1 (6 bases). The CDR3 totals 13 residues. Trimming shortened V by 6 bases and J by 3 bases, and 11 bases separated the two germline ends. Germline V gene data show CDR1 as SGHAT and CDR2 as FQNNGV. The CDR3 sequence is CASRKDSYYGYTF. CDR3 bases: TGTGCCAGCAGGAAGGACAGCTACTATGGCTACACCTTC.

This clone occurred once. The rearrangement joins TRBV2 to TRBJ1-1; TRBD1 matches at 7 bases. The CDR3 runs 11 residues. The J segment lost 7 bases and the V segment lost 8 bases, leaving 4 bases of the junction unmatched. The germline gives CDR1 SNHLY, CDR2 FYNNEI. CDR3 loop: CASVDRVEAFF. Written as DNA, the CDR3 is TGTGCCAGCGTAGACAGGGTTGAAGCTTTCTTT.

The rearrangement uses TRBV7-3 and TRBJ2-3; the match to TRBD2 covers 10 bases. Per germline, CDR1 SGHTA and CDR2 FQGTGA. J was trimmed by 4 bases and V by 5 bases; bases with no gene match: 9. CDR3 size: 16 residues. CDR3 residues: CASSPSAGGPSDTQYF. The CDR3 DNA reads TGTGCCAGCAGCCCTTCAGCGGGAGGGCCCTCAGATACGCAGTATTTT. Full variable domain (remainder filled in from reference TRBV7-3 and TRBJ2-3): GAGVSQTPSNKVTEKGKYVELRCDPISGHTALYWYRQSLGQGPEFLIYFQGTGAADDSGLPNDRFFAVRPEGSVSTLKIQRTERGDSAVYLCASSPSAGGPSDTQYFGPGTRLTVL.

The genes are TRBV19 and TRBJ1-5, with TRBD1 identical over 12 bases. V lost 8 bases and J lost 1; bases outside the gene matches: 3. Germline V lookup: CDR1 LNHDA, CDR2 SQIVND (reference sequence). The CDR3 is 15 amino acids. CDR3 nucleotide sequence: TGTGCCAGTTGGGACAGGGGGCGAAGCAATCAGCCCCAGCATTTT. This translates into CASWDRGRSNQPQHF.

J is TRBJ2-2 and V is TRBV6-5; 13 nucleotides agree with TRBD2. This CDR3 spans 15 amino acids. CDR1 is MNHEY and CDR2 is SVGAGI in the germline V gene. V was clipped by 8 bases and J by 6 bases; unmatched bases: 6. The chain's CDR3 is CASERTSGSPGELFF. The DNA of the CDR3 is TGTGCCAGCGAGCGGACTAGCGGGAGTCCCGGGGAGCTGTTTTTT.

This chain links TRBV4-1 with TRBJ2-7; 8 nucleotides match TRBD1. This CDR3 has 17 residues. The V gene's germline CDR1 is MGHRA and CDR2 YSYEKL. Trimming cost V 1 base and J 0 bases; bases outside gene matches: 8. The CDR3 here is CASSQGTGTESSYEQYF. The CDR3 region has the DNA TGCGCCAGCAGCCAAGGGACAGGGACCGAGAGCTCCTACGAGCAGTACTTC.

The genes are TRBV7-3 and TRBJ2-7, with 8 bases identical to TRBD2. Germline V gene sequence: CDR1 SGHTA, CDR2 FQGTGA. The V and J ends lost 3 bases and 1 base, in that order; junction bases with no gene match: 5. This CDR3 has 15 residues. CDR3 bases: TGTGCCAGCAGCTTTCCTGCGGGGGGTTCCTACGAGCAGTACTTC. Amino acids: CASSFPAGGSYEQYF.

This clone was counted a single time. The V and J genes are TRBV7-2 and TRBJ1-6; TRBD1 agrees at 9 bases. The V gene's germline CDR1 is SGHTA and CDR2 FQGNSA. This CDR3 has 16 residues. V shed 1 base and J 5 bases; nucleotides not matched to a gene: 3. The CDR3 region is CASSLEGTGNNSPLHF. The CDR3 DNA reads as TGTGCCAGCAGCTTAGAAGGGACAGGGAATAATTCACCCCTCCACTTT.

The rearrangement uses TRBV5-1 and TRBJ1-4, with 8 bases lining up with TRBD1. V was clipped by 3 bases and J by 4 bases; unmatched bases: 5. Germline V gene sequence: CDR1 SGHRS, CDR2 YFSETQ. There are 15 residues in the CDR3. This chain's CDR3 is CASSSLGQGNEKLFF. DNA of the CDR3: TGCGCCAGCAGCTCCCTTGGACAGGGTAATGAAAAACTGTTTTTT.

CDR3: CASRDSGRGPFF. The CDR3 bases are TGTGCCAGCAGGGATAGCGGGAGGGGGCCGTTCTTC. This chain links TRBV2 with TRBJ2-1, with 11 bases lining up with TRBD2. With V trimmed by 6 bases and J by 15 bases, 7 bases remained unmatched. The V gene's germline CDR1 is SNHLY and CDR2 FYNNEI. This CDR3 contains 12 residues.